Included here is one T cell receptor (beta chain) sequence, with context. The antigen is unknown. The CDR3 is 13 amino acids. J lost 8 bases, V lost 0 bases, and 0 bases had no gene match. Per germline, CDR1 MRHNA and CDR2 SNTAGT. PCR was performed using 60 Vbeta and 13 Jbeta primers. Profiled with immunoSEQ multiplex PCR; TCRdb holds only in-frame clones, not every one. The sample has 150,000 to 200,000 clones; over 60% are singletons. The sample belongs to a study of cytomegalovirus exposure and HLA in healthy donors. The study's findings and limits: Listed as cytomegalovirus-associated were roughly 180 TCR beta chains. Within a later analysis, the majority of CMV-associated TCR beta chains appeared HLA-restricted.

The sequence derives from a girl aged 10-17 years in good health and CMV-seronegative. This chain uses TRBV6-4 with TRBJ1-2; 10 bases match TRBD1. The sample consisted of PBMCs. The CDR3 DNA reads TGTGCCAGCAGTGACTCGACAGGGGGCGGCTACACCTTC. It is translated as CASSDSTGGGYTF.